This TCR beta chain was sequenced during a study of blood T cell repertoires in COVID-19. Study summary: The United States, Italy and Spain provided the acute and convalescent COVID-19 samples. PBMCs, B-cell-depleted T cells, or T cells were the source of the cDNA or gDNA that made up the material.

From germline, CDR1 is SGDLS and CDR2 YYNGEE. Trimming took 4 bases from V and 2 from J; bases not matched to a gene: 12. The CDR3 extends over 16 amino acids. Per the study methods: Estimated nucleated cell counts came from reference gene primer amplification. Profiled with immunoSEQ multiplex PCR; TCRdb holds only in-frame clones, not every one. For V, J and clone size, that table is used; D and trimming come from the DNA. The sample has about 15,000 clones, 80% to 90% seen once; the top ten hold 35%. The rearrangement links TRBV9 to TRBJ2-7; 7 nucleotides match TRBD1. The TCR comes from a man between 65 and 79 years old in a cohort sampled during active COVID-19. Sequenced: peripheral blood. The CDR3 sequence: CASSKHRDSLTYEQYF. DNA of the CDR3: TGTGCCAGCAGCAAACATCGGGACAGCTTGACCTACGAGCAGTACTTC.